One sample yielded the 12 T cell receptor beta chains listed below, sequenced in a study of beta chain features in type 1 diabetes. Of the isolated RNA, all was reverse transcribed, and so the sequenced material was expressed TCRB transcripts. Profiled with immunoSEQ multiplex PCR; TCRdb holds only in-frame clones, not every one. In the table there are fewer than 350,000 clones, roughly 8% of which are singletons. The specimen was central memory CD4+ T cells from blood. These receptors were taken from a woman younger than 30 in good health.

This chain joins TRBV5-1 and TRBJ2-5; D uncertain. The V gene lost 3 bases and the J gene lost 1 base, with 13 bases spanning the gap. CDR1 and CDR2 from the germline V gene are SGHRS and YFSETQ. CDR3 length equals 15 residues. CDR3 coding DNA: TGCGCCAGCAGCTATGCTGGCCAGTCCCAAGAGACCCAGTACTTC. Translated, it gives CASSYAGQSQETQYF.

The V and J genes are TRBV10-3 and TRBJ2-1; TRBD2 aligns across 8 bases. The CDR3 runs 14 residues. The V gene end was trimmed by 10 bases and the J gene end by 2 bases; junction bases not matched to a gene: 7. CDR1 and CDR2 (germline): ENHRY, SYGVKD. CDR3 in amino acids: CATTSGLAYNEQFF. Written as DNA, the CDR3 is TGTGCCACAACTTCGGGACTAGCCTACAATGAGCAGTTCTTC.

The rearrangement joins TRBV9 to TRBJ2-5, with D perhaps being TRBD1 or TRBD2 (6 bases each). The germline gives CDR1 SGDLS, CDR2 YYNGEE. The V and J ends lost 4 bases and 5 bases respectively, with 18 bases between them. The CDR3 is 15 amino acids. CDR3 nucleotides: TGTGCCAGCAGCTCCATAGGGGGGCTTAGGGAGACCCAGTACTTC. It encodes CASSSIGGLRETQYF.

The chain joins TRBV29-1 to TRBJ1-5; D not certain. This CDR3 is built from 12 residues. V lost 7 bases, J lost 7 bases, and 14 bases lay in between. CDR1 is SQVTM and CDR2 is ANQGSEA in the germline V gene. CDR3 nucleotide sequence: TGCAGCGCTACGGAGGGAGGACAGCCCCAGCATTTT. Translated, it gives CSATEGGQPQHF.

V and J are TRBV29-1 and TRBJ2-1; D is unresolved. The germline gives CDR1 SQVTM, CDR2 ANQGSEA. The CDR3 sequence is 11 residues long. Trimming removed 4 bases at V and 7 bases at J, with 8 bases between. The CDR3 region has the DNA TGCAGCGTTGGAGTGGGTAATGAGCAGTTCTTC. Protein: CSVGVGNEQFF.

V usage is TRBV5-6 and J usage is TRBJ2-3; D not resolved. V lost 4 bases and J 0 bases, leaving 6 bases between the germline ends. Germline V lookup: CDR1 SGHDT, CDR2 YYEEEE. CDR3 length: 13 residues. The CDR3 reads CASSTDSTDTQYF. CDR3 nucleotides: TGTGCCAGCAGCACCGACAGCACAGATACGCAGTATTTT.

The table lists this clone with many counts. The rearrangement links TRBV4-3 to TRBJ2-1; 11 bases match TRBD1. Germline V gene lookup returns CDR1 LGHNA and CDR2 YSLEER. The V and J ends lost 7 bases and 4 bases, in that order; junction bases with no gene match: 3. This CDR3 region has 14 residues. In DNA, the CDR3 is TGCGCCAGCACCAGGGACAGGGGGTACAATGAGCAGTTCTTC. Its translation is CASTRDRGYNEQFF.

There are a few counts of this clone. The gene calls are TRBV4-2 and TRBJ2-3; 7 bases are a match to TRBD2. From germline, CDR1 is LGHNA and CDR2 YNFKEQ. The ends lost 4 bases at V and 2 bases at J; junction bases unmatched: 9. The CDR3 sequence is 16 residues long. CDR3 region: CASSLASGEITDTQYF. The CDR3 coding sequence is TGTGCCAGCAGCCTGGCGAGCGGGGAGATCACAGATACGCAGTATTTT.

The chain recombines TRBV9 with TRBJ2-2, with D perhaps TRBD2 (7 bases). Trimming left V 6 bases short and J 5 bases short, with 23 bases between. The V gene's germline CDR1 is SGDLS and CDR2 YYNGEE. This CDR3 contains 17 residues. CDR3 bases: TGTGCCAGCAAGACCGGCCCTAGGGGAGGGGGGACCGGGGAGCTGTTTTTT. This translates into CASKTGPRGGGTGELFF.

This clone was recorded a few times. This chain joins TRBV4-3 and TRBJ1-5, with D unresolved. Trimming stripped 2 bases from V and 7 bases from J, with 15 bases between. The CDR3 runs 15 residues. Germline-derived CDR1 and CDR2 are LGHNA and YSLEER. DNA of the CDR3: TGCGCCAGCAGCCAACGTTTGTCTGCTTTCCAGCCCCAGCATTTT. Its protein is CASSQRLSAFQPQHF.

V and J are TRBV5-6 and TRBJ2-2; TRBD1 agrees at 11 bases. The ends lost 3 bases at V and 2 bases at J; junction bases unmatched: 3. The germline gives CDR1 SGHDT, CDR2 YYEEEE. The CDR3 has 16 residues. The CDR3 loop is CASSWGQGVNTGELFF. The CDR3 nucleotides are TGTGCCAGCAGCTGGGGACAGGGGGTAAACACCGGGGAGCTGTTTTTT.

This clone was observed a handful of times. The genes are TRBV15 and TRBJ1-5; D is perhaps TRBD1 (5 bases). The CDR3 is made up of 17 amino acids. CDR1 and CDR2 from the germline V gene are LNHNV and YYDKDF (reference sequence). V was trimmed by 0 bases and J by 0 bases, leaving 12 bases between them. The CDR3 sequence: CATSRDVPGNSNQPQHF. The CDR3 nucleotides are TGTGCCACCAGCAGAGATGTTCCAGGGAATAGCAATCAGCCCCAGCATTTT. Drawing the rest from reference TRBV15 and TRBJ1-5, the complete variable domain is DAMVIQNPRYQVTQFGKPVTLSCSQTLNHNVMYWYQQKSSQAPKLLFHYYDKDFNNEADTPDNFQSRRPNTSFCFLDIRSPGLGDTAMYLCATSRDVPGNSNQPQHFGDGTRLSIL.